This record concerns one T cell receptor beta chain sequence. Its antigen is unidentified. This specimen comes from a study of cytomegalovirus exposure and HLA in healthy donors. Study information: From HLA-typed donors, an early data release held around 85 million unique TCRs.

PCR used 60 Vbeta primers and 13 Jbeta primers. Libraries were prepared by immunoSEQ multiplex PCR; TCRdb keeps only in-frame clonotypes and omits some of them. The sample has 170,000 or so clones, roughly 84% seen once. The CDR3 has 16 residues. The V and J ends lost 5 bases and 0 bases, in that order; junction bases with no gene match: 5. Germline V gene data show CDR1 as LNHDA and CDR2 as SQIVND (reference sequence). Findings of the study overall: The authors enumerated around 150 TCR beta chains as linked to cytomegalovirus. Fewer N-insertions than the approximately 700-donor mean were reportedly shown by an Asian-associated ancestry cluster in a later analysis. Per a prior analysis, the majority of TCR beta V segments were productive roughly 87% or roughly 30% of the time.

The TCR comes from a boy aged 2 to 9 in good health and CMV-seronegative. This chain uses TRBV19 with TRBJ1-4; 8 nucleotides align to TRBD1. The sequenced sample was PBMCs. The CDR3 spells CASSSPTGATNEKLFF. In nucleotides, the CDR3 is TGTGCCAGTAGTTCACCGACAGGGGCAACTAATGAAAAACTGTTTTTT.